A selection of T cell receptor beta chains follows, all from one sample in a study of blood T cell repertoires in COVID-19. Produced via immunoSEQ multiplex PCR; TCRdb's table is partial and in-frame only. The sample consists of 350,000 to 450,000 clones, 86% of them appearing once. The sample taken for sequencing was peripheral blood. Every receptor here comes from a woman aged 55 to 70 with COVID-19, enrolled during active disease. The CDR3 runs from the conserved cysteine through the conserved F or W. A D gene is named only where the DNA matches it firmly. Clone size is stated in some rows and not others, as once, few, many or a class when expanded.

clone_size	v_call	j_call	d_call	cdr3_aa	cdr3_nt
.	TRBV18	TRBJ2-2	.	CASSPPSGSTGELFF	TGTGCCAGCTCACCACCATCCGGGTCCACCGGGGAGCTGTTTTTT
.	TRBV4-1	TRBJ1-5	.	CASSQDHRAGNQPQHF	TGCGCCAGCAGCCAAGATCACAGGGCAGGCAATCAGCCCCAGCATTTT
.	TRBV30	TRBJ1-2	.	CAWSVTRAAGYGYTF	TGTGCCTGGAGTGTTACCCGGGCGGCGGGCTATGGCTACACCTTC
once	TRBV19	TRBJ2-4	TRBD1	CASSNAGQGLGNIQYF	TGTGCCAGTAGTAACGCAGGACAGGGTTTAGGGAACATTCAGTACTTC
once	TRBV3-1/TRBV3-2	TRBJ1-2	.	CASSQAVGERGRRYGYTF	TGTGCCAGCAGCCAAGCGGTAGGAGAACGAGGGCGGAGGTATGGCTACACCTTC
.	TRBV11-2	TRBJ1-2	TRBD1	CASSTLGQVSYGYTF	TGTGCCAGCAGCACCCTAGGACAGGTGTCTTATGGCTACACCTTC
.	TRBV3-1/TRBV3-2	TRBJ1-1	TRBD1	CASSQEKRTGRSTEAFF	TGTGCCAGCAGCCAAGAGAAAAGGACAGGGAGAAGCACTGAAGCTTTCTTT
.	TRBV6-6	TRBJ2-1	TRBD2	CASTLSGAGGSNEQFF	TGTGCCAGCACCTTATCGGGAGCGGGGGGGAGCAATGAGCAGTTCTTC
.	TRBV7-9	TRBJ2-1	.	CASRSDTSEQFF	TGTGCCAGCAGATCCGACACGTCTGAGCAGTTCTTC
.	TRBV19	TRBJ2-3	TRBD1	CASSAGGLVDTQYF	TGTGCCAGTAGTGCAGGGGGCCTGGTAGATACGCAGTATTTT
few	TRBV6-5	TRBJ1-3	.	CASSYSGTTPGNTIYF	TGTGCCAGCAGTTACTCGGGGACAACCCCTGGAAACACCATATATTTT
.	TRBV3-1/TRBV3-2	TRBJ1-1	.	CASSQAHRAIMNTEAFF	TGTGCCAGCAGCCAAGCCCACAGGGCGATTATGAACACTGAAGCTTTCTTT
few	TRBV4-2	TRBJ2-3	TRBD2	CASSQAPAGGVDTQYF	TGTGCCAGCAGCCAAGCCCCGGCGGGGGGGGTAGATACGCAGTATTTT
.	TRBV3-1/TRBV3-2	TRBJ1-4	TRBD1	CASSLLGTGGEKLFF	TGTGCCAGCAGTCTCCTTGGGACAGGGGGGGAAAAACTGTTTTTT
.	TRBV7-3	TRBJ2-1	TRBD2	CASSKGLAGGDNEQFF	TGTGCCAGCAGCAAGGGACTAGCGGGGGGCGACAATGAGCAGTTCTTC
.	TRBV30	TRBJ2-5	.	CAWGSGFQETQYF	TGTGCCTGGGGGAGCGGTTTCCAAGAGACCCAGTACTTC
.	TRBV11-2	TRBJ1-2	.	CASSTAGGGYGYTF	TGTGCCAGCAGCACCGCGGGGGGAGGCTATGGCTACACCTTC
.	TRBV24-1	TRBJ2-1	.	CATGGASSYNEQFF	TGTGCCACCGGGGGGGCGTCCTCCTACAATGAGCAGTTCTTC
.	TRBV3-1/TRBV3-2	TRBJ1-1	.	CASSQGSPRTEAFF	TGTGCCAGCAGCCAAGGGTCTCCTAGAACTGAAGCTTTCTTT
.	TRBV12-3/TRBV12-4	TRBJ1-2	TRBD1	CASSLGGGGYTF	TGTGCCAGCAGTTTAGGAGGGGGCGGCTACACCTTC
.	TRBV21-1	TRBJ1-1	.	CWGQGMCRDTEAFF	TGCTGGGGACAGGGTATGTGTAGGGACACTGAAGCTTTCTTT
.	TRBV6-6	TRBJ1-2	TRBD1	CASSTGTAIYGYTF	TGTGCCAGCAGTACAGGGACAGCAATCTATGGCTACACCTTC
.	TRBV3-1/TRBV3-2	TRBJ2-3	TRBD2	CASSHRLRLAGATDTQYF	TGTGCCAGCAGCCATCGCCTCCGACTAGCGGGGGCCACAGATACGCAGTATTTT
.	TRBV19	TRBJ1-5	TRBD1	CASSWQGTGKVYSNQPQHF	TGTGCCAGTAGCTGGCAAGGGACAGGGAAAGTGTATAGCAATCAGCCCCAGCATTTT
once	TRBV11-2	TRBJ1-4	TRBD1	CASSLTGGREKLFF	TGTGCCAGCAGCCTGACAGGGGGGCGAGAAAAACTGTTTTTT